The clone carrying this T cell receptor (beta chain) appeared many times. No antigen is known for it. TCRdb recomputed calls from the multiplex PCR reads with MiXCR, one row per CDR3 protein. The sample lists about 130,000 distinct CDR3 sequences, approximately 22% occurring once. These data come from a study of breast tumors, draining lymph nodes, adjacent tissues. Trimming pared 1 base from V and 5 bases from J, leaving 10 bases between. CDR3 length equals 14 residues. The germline V gene encodes CDR1 SEHNR and CDR2 FQNEAQ (reference sequence). Findings and limits, study-wide: That most tumor T cells come from lymph nodes remained unproven. Tumors had less TCR diversity than lymph nodes, more than nontumor tissue.

Samples came from axillary lymph nodes draining the breast cancer. V gene TRBV7-9 combines with J gene TRBJ2-3; D gene unclear. The sequenced sample consisted of axillary lymph node tissue. The source of this sequence is a female donor with breast cancer. Some clones in this sample may be carry-over from other donors' samples. The CDR3 sequence is CASSLESPKDTQYF. The CDR3 nucleotides are TGTGCCAGCAGCTTAGAGAGCCCGAAAGATACGCAGTATTTT.